Listed below are T cell receptor beta chains from one sample, sequenced in a study of cytomegalovirus exposure and HLA in healthy donors. Some clones are missing from TCRdb's copy, which holds only in-frame ones; the method was immunoSEQ multiplex PCR. The sample holds approximately 220,000 clones; 82% are singletons and the top ten take nearly 6%. Sequencing used PBMCs. These receptors originate from a man aged 40-49 years in good health and CMV-seropositive. Both conserved end residues are part of each CDR3. The D gene is left open where the match is weak. Rows may omit the clone size; those that give it use once, few, many or a size class.

V: TRBV29-1
D: NA
size: few
J: TRBJ1-1
DNA: TGCAGCGCTCGGGACTCCAAAATGAACACTGAAGCTTTCTTT
CDR3: CSARDSKMNTEAFF

V: TRBV10-2
D: TRBD2
size: NA
J: TRBJ2-2
DNA: TGCGCCAGCACTGTAGCGGGAAACACCGGGGAGCTGTTTTTT
CDR3: CASTVAGNTGELFF

V: TRBV28
D: TRBD2
size: NA
J: TRBJ2-1
DNA: TGTGCCAGCAGGTTGCTCGGACTAGCGGTGGGCAATGAGCAGTTCTTC
CDR3: CASRLLGLAVGNEQFF

V: TRBV9
D: NA
size: NA
J: TRBJ2-3
DNA: TGTGCCAGCAGCGCGGGACTCTTCACAGATACGCAGTATTTT
CDR3: CASSAGLFTDTQYF

V: TRBV7-3
D: TRBD1
size: NA
J: TRBJ1-1
DNA: TGTGCCAGCAGCTTGGGACAGACGAACACTGAAGCTTTCTTT
CDR3: CASSLGQTNTEAFF

V: TRBV7-9
D: TRBD1
size: few
J: TRBJ1-1
DNA: TGTGCCAGCACCCTAGGACGTCCCGCACGGCAGGGGGGTTTTGAAGCTTTCTTT
CDR3: CASTLGRPARQGGFEAFF

V: TRBV6-6
D: TRBD2
size: NA
J: TRBJ2-7
DNA: TGTGCCAGCAGTTACAAGCGGGAGAGGTACGAGCAGTACTTC
CDR3: CASSYKRERYEQYF

V: TRBV7-9
D: TRBD2
size: NA
J: TRBJ2-5
DNA: TGTGCCAGCAGCCTCCGGGGGGAGCAAGAGACCCAGTACTTC
CDR3: CASSLRGEQETQYF

V: TRBV2
D: TRBD2
size: NA
J: TRBJ2-2
DNA: TGTGCCAGCAGGGGGAGCGGGAGGGCCATCGGGGAGCTGTTTTTT
CDR3: CASRGSGRAIGELFF

V: TRBV27
D: TRBD2
size: few
J: TRBJ2-5
DNA: TGTGCCAGCAGTTCCATACTAGCGGGATATGAGACCCAGTACTTC
CDR3: CASSSILAGYETQYF

V: TRBV5-1
D: NA
size: NA
J: TRBJ1-2
DNA: TGCGCCAGCAGCTTGGGAGGGCCGGGCTACACCTTC
CDR3: CASSLGGPGYTF

V: TRBV5-6
D: TRBD1
size: NA
J: TRBJ2-3
DNA: TGTGCCAGCAGCTTTCAGAACAGGGGGCACACAGATACGCAGTATTTT
CDR3: CASSFQNRGHTDTQYF

V: TRBV15
D: NA
size: NA
J: TRBJ1-1
DNA: TGTGCCACCAGCAGGGAACAGCTTGCTGAAGCTTTCTTT
CDR3: CATSREQLAEAFF

V: TRBV6-1
D: NA
size: NA
J: TRBJ2-4
DNA: TGTGCCAGCGTAGAGGGCCCAGGCAAAAACATTCAGTACTTC
CDR3: CASVEGPGKNIQYF

V: TRBV18
D: NA
size: NA
J: TRBJ1-4
DNA: TGTGCCAGCTCACCACAGGGGGCTAATGAAAAACTGTTTTTT
CDR3: CASSPQGANEKLFF

V: TRBV29-1
D: NA
size: NA
J: TRBJ1-4
DNA: TGCAGCGCCGGGGGGCAAGGGAGTGAAAAACTGTTTTTT
CDR3: CSAGGQGSEKLFF

V: TRBV27
D: TRBD2
size: NA
J: TRBJ2-7
DNA: TGTGCCAGCAGTATGGGCGGGGGGGGCGAGCAGTACTTC
CDR3: CASSMGGGGEQYF

V: TRBV7-2
D: NA
size: NA
J: TRBJ2-3
DNA: TGTGCCAGCAGCTTAGAACCAGGAGGCCTGGAGGATACGCAGTATTTT
CDR3: CASSLEPGGLEDTQYF

V: TRBV5-1
D: NA
size: NA
J: TRBJ2-7
DNA: TGCGCCAGCAGCGATCGTGGGGGGTCCTACGAGCAGTACTTC
CDR3: CASSDRGGSYEQYF

V: TRBV11-2
D: TRBD2
size: NA
J: TRBJ2-1
DNA: TGTGCCAGCAGCTTAGCGGGGGGGCGATTAGAGCAGTTCTTC
CDR3: CASSLAGGRLEQFF

V: TRBV5-1
D: TRBD2
size: NA
J: TRBJ2-3
DNA: TGCGCCAGCAGCCCTACTAGCGGGAGGAACCTGGGGGATACGCAGTATTTT
CDR3: CASSPTSGRNLGDTQYF

V: TRBV5-5
D: TRBD2
size: NA
J: TRBJ2-2
DNA: TGTGCCAGCAGCTTGTCAGCGGGAGGGCGCACCGGGGAGCTGTTTTTT
CDR3: CASSLSAGGRTGELFF

V: TRBV6-5
D: NA
size: NA
J: TRBJ2-2
DNA: TGTGCCAGCAGTTACCTAGGTCCCGGGGAGCTGTTTTTT
CDR3: CASSYLGPGELFF

V: TRBV7-9
D: NA
size: NA
J: TRBJ2-7
DNA: TGTGCCAGCAGCTTGGGCCAGGGAGGCTACTACGAGCAGTACTTC
CDR3: CASSLGQGGYYEQYF

V: TRBV5-1
D: TRBD1
size: NA
J: TRBJ1-1
DNA: TGCGCCAGCAGCTTGGATGACAGGGGAAACACTGAAGCTTTCTTT
CDR3: CASSLDDRGNTEAFF

V: TRBV30
D: NA
size: NA
J: TRBJ2-3
DNA: TGTGCCTGGAGTGTACGTAACAGCCTTAGCACAGATACGCAGTATTTT
CDR3: CAWSVRNSLSTDTQYF

V: TRBV5-1
D: TRBD2
size: NA
J: TRBJ2-3
DNA: TGCGCCAGCAGCCTGCCGACTAGCGATACGCAGTATTTT
CDR3: CASSLPTSDTQYF

V: TRBV6-5
D: NA
size: NA
J: TRBJ2-3
DNA: TGTGCCAGCAGTTTTCAGACAGGAAGCATCACAGATACGCAGTATTTT
CDR3: CASSFQTGSITDTQYF

V: TRBV2
D: TRBD1
size: NA
J: TRBJ1-5
DNA: TGTGCCAGCAGTGATAACAGGGGCCACCAGCCCCAGCATTTT
CDR3: CASSDNRGHQPQHF

V: TRBV6-1
D: NA
size: NA
J: TRBJ1-2
DNA: TGTGCCAGCAGTGAACGGGGGAAGGGTGGCTACACCTTC
CDR3: CASSERGKGGYTF

V: TRBV28
D: NA
size: NA
J: TRBJ1-1
DNA: TGTGCCAGCAGTTTAGGGCCCGCTGAAGCTTTCTTT
CDR3: CASSLGPAEAFF

V: TRBV6-5
D: TRBD2
size: NA
J: TRBJ2-7
DNA: TGTGCCAGCAGTTACGGGACAGCGGGAGGGTACGAGCAGTACTTC
CDR3: CASSYGTAGGYEQYF

V: TRBV15
D: TRBD1
size: NA
J: TRBJ1-2
DNA: TGTGCCACCAGCAGAGTGGGACAGGCGGTCTATGGCTACACCTTC
CDR3: CATSRVGQAVYGYTF

V: TRBV5-1
D: TRBD2
size: once
J: TRBJ2-1
DNA: TGCGCCAGCAGCCCGATAGCGGGAGGGAGCAATGAGCAGTTCTTC
CDR3: CASSPIAGGSNEQFF

V: TRBV12-5
D: NA
size: NA
J: TRBJ1-5
DNA: TGTGCTAGTTCCCTCCCTAGTCAGCCCCAGCATTTT
CDR3: CASSLPSQPQHF

V: TRBV5-8
D: NA
size: NA
J: TRBJ1-5
DNA: TGTGCCAGCAGACTGACAGGTTCTGGCAATCAGCCCCAGCATTTT
CDR3: CASRLTGSGNQPQHF

V: TRBV6-5
D: NA
size: NA
J: TRBJ2-4
DNA: TGTGCCAGCAGTTACTCGGAGGGGGCCTGGGAAAACATTCAGTACTTC
CDR3: CASSYSEGAWENIQYF

V: TRBV6-5
D: NA
size: once
J: TRBJ2-1
DNA: TGTGCCAGCAGTGCGATCAGGGCTAGGGACAATGAGCAGTTCTTC
CDR3: CASSAIRARDNEQFF

V: TRBV5-1
D: TRBD1
size: NA
J: TRBJ2-5
DNA: TGCGCCAGCAGCCTGACAGGGCTGGAGACCCAGTACTTC
CDR3: CASSLTGLETQYF

V: TRBV6-1
D: NA
size: few
J: TRBJ2-5
DNA: TGTGCCAGCAGTGAGGTGGGGCAGCAGTACTTC
CDR3: CASSEVGQQYF

V: TRBV9
D: TRBD1
size: NA
J: TRBJ1-2
DNA: TGTGCCAGCAGCCCCGGGACAGCGGTGGCGTATGGCTACACCTTC
CDR3: CASSPGTAVAYGYTF

V: TRBV14
D: NA
size: few
J: TRBJ1-2
DNA: TGTGCCAGCAGGCCAAAAGGGGCTGGCGGCTACACCTTC
CDR3: CASRPKGAGGYTF

V: TRBV5-4
D: TRBD1
size: NA
J: TRBJ2-7
DNA: TGTGCCAGCAGCCCCAGGACAGGGGGCCCTTACGAGCAGTACTTC
CDR3: CASSPRTGGPYEQYF

V: TRBV27
D: NA
size: NA
J: TRBJ2-2
DNA: TGTGCCAGCAGTCCCCGGGTCCTCGTTAACACCGGGGAGCTGTTTTTT
CDR3: CASSPRVLVNTGELFF

V: TRBV5-6
D: TRBD1
size: NA
J: TRBJ2-5
DNA: TGTGCCAGCAGCTTGGGGGACAGGGTGTTTCAAGAGACCCAGTACTTC
CDR3: CASSLGDRVFQETQYF

V: TRBV10-2
D: NA
size: NA
J: TRBJ2-7
DNA: TGCGCCAGCACGGAGGGACCTCGGATGGAGCAGTACTTC
CDR3: CASTEGPRMEQYF

V: TRBV6-6
D: TRBD2
size: NA
J: TRBJ2-1
DNA: TGTGCCAGCAGTCTACTAGCGGGAGGGCCTAATGAGCAGTTCTTC
CDR3: CASSLLAGGPNEQFF

V: TRBV2
D: NA
size: NA
J: TRBJ2-5
DNA: TGTGCCAGCAGTGTTAAAGAGACCCAGTACTTC
CDR3: CASSVKETQYF

V: TRBV14
D: NA
size: few
J: TRBJ2-1
DNA: TGTGCCAGCAGCCAAGATTGGGCGGGACCGTCCTCCGATGAGCAGTTCTTC
CDR3: CASSQDWAGPSSDEQFF

V: TRBV30
D: NA
size: NA
J: TRBJ1-1
DNA: TGTGCCTATTCATCCCTAGGAGGCATGAACACTGAAGCTTTCTTT
CDR3: CAYSSLGGMNTEAFF

V: TRBV27
D: NA
size: NA
J: TRBJ2-6
DNA: TGTGCCAGCAGTATATCGCTAGGGGGGGCGGCTGGGGCCAACGTCCTGACTTTC
CDR3: CASSISLGGAAGANVLTF

V: TRBV6-1
D: TRBD1
size: NA
J: TRBJ1-2
DNA: TGTGCCAGCAGTCCGGACAGGGCTTACGGCTACACCTTC
CDR3: CASSPDRAYGYTF

V: TRBV15
D: TRBD1
size: NA
J: TRBJ2-7
DNA: TGTGCCACCAGCAGAGTCCTCGACAGGGACTACGAGCAGTACTTC
CDR3: CATSRVLDRDYEQYF